Below, 3 T cell receptor beta chains from the same sample are listed, as sequenced in a study of shared clonotypes between healthy human individuals. The repertoire was sequenced with immunoSEQ multiplex PCR; TCRdb's copy has only in-frame clones and lacks some. The table lists 600,000 to 750,000 clones, around 77% of them singletons. Sequenced: memory CD4+ T cells sorted from blood. The subset: CD45RA-negative fraction. The receptors come from a woman in her thirties in good health.

In its sample, this clone was seen a few times. The chain recombines TRBV7-9 with TRBJ1-2, with 8 bases matching TRBD1. V dropped 5 bases and J dropped 0; count of bases not matched to a gene: 5. Germline CDR1 and CDR2: SEHNR and FQNEAQ (reference sequence). This CDR3 is 15 amino acids long. The CDR3 bases are TGTGCCAGCAGCCTCGGGACAGGCGCTAACTATGGCTACACCTTC. As protein: CASSLGTGANYGYTF.

This clone came up a few times. Possible read error: a much larger clone is one base away. Other DNA sequences in the sample encode the same CDR3. The chain recombines TRBV6-5 with TRBJ2-5, with D perhaps TRBD1 or TRBD2 (5 bases each). V lost 8 bases to trimming and J lost 4 bases, with 8 bases between them. CDR1 and CDR2 (germline): MNHEY, SVGAGI. The CDR3 extends over 11 amino acids. CDR3 nucleotide sequence: TGTGCCAGCGGTGGGGGAGAGACCCAGTACTTC. Its translation is CASGGGETQYF.

This chain joins TRBV2 and TRBJ2-7; TRBD2 might be the D (6 bases). The length of the CDR3 is 13 residues. With 8 bases removed from V and 6 bases from J, the gap between germline ends came to 17 bases. Germline values: CDR1 SNHLY, CDR2 FYNNEI. The CDR3 DNA is TGTGCCAGCCTACGGGAGTTAGGGTTCGAGCAGTACTTC. It yields the protein CASLRELGFEQYF.